Here is one TCR beta chain with its context. Its target antigen remains unknown. No base qualities exist here, and no much larger clone lies one base off it. The library came from RT-PCR. The sample was run on a NextSeq 550. TCRdb reworked the public reads: Q25 trimming with fastp, MiXCR clone assembly, productive beta chains retained. Identical CDR3 proteins give one entry, which carries the most common genes and DNA. Recorded for this sample are 150,000 to 250,000 distinct CDR3 sequences; less than 45% of them occurred a single time. The ten most abundant clones make up about 30% of the sample. This sample stems from a study of patients and donors after allogeneic stem cell transplantation (dated by TCRdb to the early 2020s). From cysteine to phenylalanine, the CDR3 is 12 amino acids long. The sequence is cut down to CDR3 DNA, 36 bases in frame from base 1. Deletion took 10 bases off V and 8 bases off J, with a span of 16 bases between the germline ends. From a lookup of the germline V gene, CDR1 and CDR2 are SGHTS and YDEGEE.

The sequence derives from a human donor who was either an allogeneic HSCT recipient or a stem cell or donor lymphocyte infusion donor (not recorded which). It is not recorded whose cells these are; they may come from a transplant donor. Sequences were obtained from blood, either unsorted or a sorted T cell fraction (not recorded which). Recombination connected TRBV5-8 to TRBJ2-1, with TRBD1 perhaps the D gene, on 6 matching bases. The CDR3 region: CAGRDRNDEQFF. Here is the DNA: TGTGCCGGCCGCGACAGGAACGATGAGCAGTTCTTC. The CDR3, completed at both ends by the reference TRBV5-8 and TRBJ2-1 genes, gives the full variable domain EAGVTQSPTHLIKTRGQQATLRCSPISGHTSVYWYQQALGLGLQFLLWYDEGEERNRGNFPPRFSGRQFPNYSSELNVNALELEDSALYLCAGRDRNDEQFFGPGTRLTVL.